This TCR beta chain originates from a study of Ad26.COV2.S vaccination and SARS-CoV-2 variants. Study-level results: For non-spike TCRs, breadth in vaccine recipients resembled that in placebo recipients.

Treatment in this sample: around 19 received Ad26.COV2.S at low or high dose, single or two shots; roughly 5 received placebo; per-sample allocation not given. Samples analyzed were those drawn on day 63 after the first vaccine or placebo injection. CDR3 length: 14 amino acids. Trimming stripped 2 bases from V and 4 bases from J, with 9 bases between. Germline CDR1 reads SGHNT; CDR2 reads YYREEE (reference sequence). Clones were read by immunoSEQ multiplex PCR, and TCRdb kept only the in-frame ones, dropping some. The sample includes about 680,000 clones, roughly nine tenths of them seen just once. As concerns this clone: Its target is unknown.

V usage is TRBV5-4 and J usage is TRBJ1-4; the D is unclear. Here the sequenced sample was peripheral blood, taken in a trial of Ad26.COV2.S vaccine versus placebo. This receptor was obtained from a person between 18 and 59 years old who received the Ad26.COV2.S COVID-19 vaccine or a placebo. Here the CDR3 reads CASSLPGGNEKLFF. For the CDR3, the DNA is TGTGCCAGCAGCTTACCCGGTGGTAATGAAAAACTGTTTTTT.